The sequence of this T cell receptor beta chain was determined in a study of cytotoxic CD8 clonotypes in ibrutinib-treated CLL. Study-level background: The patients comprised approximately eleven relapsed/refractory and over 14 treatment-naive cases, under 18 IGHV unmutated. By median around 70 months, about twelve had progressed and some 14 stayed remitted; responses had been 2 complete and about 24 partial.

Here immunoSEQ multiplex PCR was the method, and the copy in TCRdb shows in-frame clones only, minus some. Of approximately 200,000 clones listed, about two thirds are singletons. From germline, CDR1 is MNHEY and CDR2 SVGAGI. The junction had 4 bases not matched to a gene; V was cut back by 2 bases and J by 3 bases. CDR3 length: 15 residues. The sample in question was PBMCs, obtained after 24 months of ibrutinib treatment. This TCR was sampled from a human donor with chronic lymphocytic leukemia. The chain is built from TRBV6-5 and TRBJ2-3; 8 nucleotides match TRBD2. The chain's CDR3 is CASSYSGRGTDTQYF. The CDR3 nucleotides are TGTGCCAGCAGTTACAGCGGGAGAGGGACAGATACGCAGTATTTT.